These 3 T cell receptor beta chains were all obtained from the same sample, sequenced in a study of cytomegalovirus exposure and HLA in healthy donors (dated by TCRdb to about 2017). The library was obtained by the immunoSEQ multiplex PCR assay. A mixture of 60 forward primers for TCR Vbeta segments and 13 reverse primers for TCR Jbeta segments was used in the multiplex PCR. As stored in TCRdb, this immuneACCESS dataset retains in-frame rearrangements with V and J assigned. A fraction of the clones does not appear; measured against another copy, unresolved V genes explain less than half of the discrepancy, and the remainder lacks a known reason. This sample is represented by 130,000 to 150,000 clones; roughly 79% of them were singletons. The top ten constitute approximately 0.66% of the sample. The specimen sequenced was PBMCs. The receptors derive from a male donor in good health and CMV-seronegative.

The chain has TRBV19 and TRBJ1-2; TRBD1 agrees at 9 bases. The V gene end was trimmed by 3 bases and the J gene end by 4 bases; junction bases not matched to a gene: 9. Germline V gene data show CDR1 as LNHDA and CDR2 as SQIVND (reference sequence). The CDR3 length is 16 residues. For the CDR3, the DNA is TGTGCCAGTAGTATCTCGGGACAGGGCAGCGGCTATGGCTACACCTTC. This sequence encodes CASSISGQGSGYGYTF.

The chain's CDR3 is CSTGQGVGETQYF. CDR3 coding DNA: TGCAGCACAGGACAGGGGGTGGGGGAGACCCAGTACTTC. The V gene is TRBV29-1, the J gene TRBJ2-5, with 10 positions matching TRBD1. Germline V gives CDR1 SQVTM, CDR2 ANQGSEA. The junction had 8 bases not matched to a gene; V was cut back by 8 bases and J by 5 bases. The CDR3 totals 13 residues.

The rearrangement joins TRBV7-2 to TRBJ2-1, with D possibly TRBD2 on 6 matching bases. Germline loops: CDR1 SGHTA, CDR2 FQGNSA. Trimming took off 5 bases at V and 6 bases at J, with 11 bases between the two ends. The CDR3 length is 13 residues. The CDR3 reads CASSAGPFNEQFF. CDR3 sequence (DNA): TGTGCCAGCAGCGCGGGACCCTTCAATGAGCAGTTCTTC.